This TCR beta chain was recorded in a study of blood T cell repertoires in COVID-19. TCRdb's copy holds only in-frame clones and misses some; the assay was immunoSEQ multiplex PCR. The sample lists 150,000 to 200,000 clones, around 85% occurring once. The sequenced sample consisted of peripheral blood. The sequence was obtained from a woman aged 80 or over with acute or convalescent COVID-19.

The CDR3 region has the DNA TGTGCCAGCAGTAGACTAGCGGGAGTCACCGGGGAGCTGTTTTTT. It specifies CASSRLAGVTGELFF. The V gene is TRBV27, the J gene TRBJ2-2; TRBD2 matches 12 bases. V gave up 5 bases and J gave up 4 bases; unmatched junction bases: 2. The CDR3 is 15 amino acids. Germline CDR1 MNHEY, CDR2 SMNVEV (reference sequence).